The 20 T cell receptor beta chains listed next were all sequenced from one sample in a study of human T cells and chemical hapten exposure. Using its own MiXCR run on the RACE reads, TCRdb lists one record per CDR3 protein. The table lists some 380,000 distinct CDR3 sequences, approximately 4.4% of them singletons. Noted time point: patch test 1, 2 weeks after DPC sensitization. Treatment in this sample: therapeutic diphenylcyclopropenone sensitization with weekly scalp DPC. Source: whole blood, taken in connection with sensitization to the hapten diphenylcyclopropenone (DPC). The receptors were sampled from a woman in her fifties or sixties with alopecia areata. Some clones in this sample may be carry-over from other donors' samples.

This clonotype was counted a few times. The J gene is TRBJ2-7, the V gene TRBV3-1; D might be TRBD1 (6 bases). Per the germline V gene, CDR1 is LGHDT and CDR2 is YNNKEL (reference sequence). V gave up 0 bases and J gave up 3 bases, with 12 bases separating them. The CDR3 loop spans 15 amino acids. CDR3 nucleotides: TGTGCCAGCAGCCAAGAACAGGGCATGAACTACGAGCAGTACTTC. Its translation: CASSQEQGMNYEQYF.

The table lists this clonotype with many counts. This sequence joins TRBV29-1 and TRBJ1-1, with 8 bases lining up with TRBD1. After removal of 7 bases from V and 11 bases from J, the junction contained 9 bases not matched to a gene. Per germline, CDR1 SQVTM and CDR2 ANQGSEA. CDR3 length equals 11 residues. CDR3 protein: CSDKGTGVAFF. CDR3 coding DNA: TGCAGCGATAAAGGGACAGGTGTGGCTTTCTTT.

A note on this clonotype: A much larger clone lies a single base off, so this may be a read error. The chain has TRBV12-3 or TRBV12-4 and TRBJ1-5; D perhaps matches TRBD1 (5 bases). CDR3 length: 15 residues. The germline V and J ends were trimmed by 6 bases and 7 bases, with 19 bases remaining between them. The CDR3 bases are TGTGCCAGCAGCAACTTGATAGGGGCGAACCAGCCCCAGCATTTT. Protein: CASSNLIGANQPQHF.

The rearrangement joins TRBV12-3 or TRBV12-4 to TRBJ2-7, with 7 bases fitting TRBD2. The J segment lost 7 bases and the V segment lost 7 bases, leaving 13 bases of the junction unmatched. This CDR3 comprises 14 residues. This CDR3 is CASTSGEGLREQYF. The CDR3, as DNA: TGTGCCAGCACCTCTGGGGAGGGCCTCCGGGAGCAGTACTTC.

This clonotype has a count of ten or more. This chain uses TRBV28 with TRBJ2-7; weak D call: TRBD1 (6 bases). V was pared by 3 bases and J by 7 bases, with 19 bases between. This CDR3 is built from 15 residues. In germline, CDR1 is MDHEN, CDR2 SYDVKM. The CDR3: CASSLDSGLSREQYF. The DNA of the CDR3 is TGTGCCAGCAGTTTGGACAGCGGACTTAGCCGGGAGCAGTACTTC. Looking up the rest from reference TRBV28 and TRBJ2-7 gives the full variable domain: DVKVTQSSRYLVKRTGEKVFLECVQDMDHENMFWYRQDPGLGLRLIYFSYDVKMKEKGDIPEGYSVSREKKERFSLILESASTNQTSMYLCASSLDSGLSREQYFGPGTRLTVT.

About this clonotype itself: A much larger clone differs from this one at a single base, so this may be a read error. V and J are TRBV28 and TRBJ2-7; 8 bases agree with TRBD1. V shed 4 bases, J shed 3 bases, and the junction held 2 bases outside the gene matches. CDR1 MDHEN and CDR2 SYDVKM come from the germline V gene. CDR3 size: 13 residues. For the CDR3, the DNA is TGTGCCAGCAGTTCGGGACAGGACTACGAGCAGTACTTC. This codes for CASSSGQDYEQYF.

This clonotype was picked up many times. The rearrangement uses TRBV29-1 and TRBJ2-7, with 8 bases matching TRBD1. The junction had 17 bases not matched to a gene; V was cut back by 2 bases and J by 5 bases. This CDR3 has 17 residues. Per germline, CDR1 SQVTM and CDR2 ANQGSEA. CDR3 DNA: TGCAGCGTTGAATTTCCCGCCAGGGGGCCCCTCTATGACGAGCAGTACTTC. Translating gives CSVEFPARGPLYDEQYF.

V usage is TRBV4-3 and J usage is TRBJ2-6, with D unresolved. This CDR3 spans 16 amino acids. The V gene lost 4 bases and the J gene lost 0 bases, with 10 bases spanning the gap. Germline CDR1 and CDR2: LGHNA and YSLEER. The CDR3 is CASSLMAASGANVLTF. Written as DNA, the CDR3 is TGCGCCAGCAGCCTTATGGCAGCCTCTGGGGCCAACGTCCTGACTTTC.

This clonotype was detected a few times. This rearrangement joins TRBV3-1 to TRBJ2-1; D gene ambiguous. CDR1 is LGHDT, CDR2 YNNKEL, per germline (reference sequence). V was trimmed by 2 bases and J by 0 bases, leaving 8 bases between them. The CDR3 extends over 15 amino acids. This CDR3 reads CASSQRRSSYNEQFF. CDR3 sequence (DNA): TGTGCCAGCAGCCAACGGCGGAGCTCCTACAATGAGCAGTTCTTC.

Worth noting for this clonotype: A read error may explain this, as a much larger clone is one base away. The V call is TRBV7-2, the J call TRBJ2-3; TRBD1 agrees at 7 bases. Germline-derived CDR1 and CDR2 are SGHTA and FQGNSA. The CDR3 runs to 15 residues. The CDR3 reads CAGSLETGVIDTQYF. The CDR3 region has the DNA TGTGCCGGCAGCTTAGAAACAGGGGTAATAGATACGCAGTATTTT.

This clonotype was observed many times. CDR3 sequence reads: CSAQESQGGVAAFF. As DNA, the CDR3 is TGCAGTGCTCAAGAGAGTCAGGGAGGGGTCGCGGCTTTCTTT. J is TRBJ1-1 and V is TRBV20-1; D possibly corresponds to TRBD1 (5 bases). Between the trimmed V and J ends, which lost 5 bases and 11 bases, there was a span of 24 bases. Germline V gene data show CDR1 as DFQATT and CDR2 as SNEGSKA (reference sequence). The CDR3 is made up of 14 amino acids.

This clonotype has only a few counts. The rearrangement uses TRBV6-5 and TRBJ2-3; 8 bases match TRBD2. Germline CDR1 MNHEY, CDR2 SVGAGI. V shed 0 bases and J 1 base; nucleotides not matched to a gene: 6. The CDR3 sequence is 17 residues long. The CDR3 reads CASSYSGAAGGTDTQYF. For the CDR3, the DNA is TGTGCCAGCAGTTACTCAGGGGCAGCGGGGGGCACAGATACGCAGTATTTT.

Remarks on this clonotype: A read error may be the cause here, since a much bigger clone is one base away. Because it lacks the conserved phenylalanine or tryptophan at the end, this CDR3 is likely a read error. The chain couples TRBV12-3 or TRBV12-4 to TRBJ2-6; D gene ambiguous. V was trimmed by 3 bases and J by 0 bases, leaving 12 bases between them. The CDR3 covers 17 residues. Here the CDR3 reads CASSFIDPGSGANVLTS. In DNA, the CDR3 is TGTGCCAGCAGTTTCATCGACCCGGGCTCTGGGGCCAACGTCCTGACTTCC.

This clonotype was found a few times. V gene TRBV28 combines with J gene TRBJ2-1, with 12 bases identical to TRBD2. V was pared by 7 bases and J by 9 bases, with 7 bases of the junction left unmatched. CDR1 is MDHEN, CDR2 SYDVKM, per germline. This CDR3 is 14 amino acids long. The CDR3 reads CASTIGLAGSEQFF. The CDR3 nucleotides read TGTGCCAGCACTATAGGACTAGCGGGAAGTGAGCAGTTCTTC.

This clonotype was seen a handful of times. This chain uses TRBV7-9 with TRBJ2-6; D is ambiguous. The CDR3 covers 18 residues. From germline, CDR1 is SEHNR and CDR2 FQNEAQ (reference sequence). The ends were cut back, 1 base at V and 4 bases at J, with 17 bases in the middle. The CDR3 protein is CASSLEGQFPSGANVLTF. The CDR3 region has the DNA TGTGCCAGCAGCTTAGAAGGGCAGTTCCCATCAGGGGCCAACGTCCTGACTTTC.

This clonotype has a count of ten or more. This chain uses TRBV19 with TRBJ1-5; 7 bases fit TRBD1. Per the germline V gene, CDR1 is LNHDA and CDR2 is SQIVND (reference sequence). V lost 4 bases to trimming and J lost 5 bases; unmatched junction nucleotides: 5. The CDR3 spans 14 residues. The CDR3 sequence: CASSTTGTDQPQHF. CDR3 sequence (DNA): TGTGCCAGTAGTACGACAGGGACGGATCAGCCCCAGCATTTT.

This clonotype has more than one count but fewer than ten. The chain combines TRBV28 with TRBJ1-5; TRBD1 matches 9 bases. J was trimmed by 2 bases and V by 5 bases; bases with no gene match: 7. This CDR3 is 16 amino acids long. The germline V gene encodes CDR1 MDHEN and CDR2 SYDVKM. The CDR3: CASSPPRTGGNQPQHF. For the CDR3, the DNA is TGTGCCAGCAGTCCACCGAGGACAGGGGGCAATCAGCCCCAGCATTTT.

This clonotype was seen many times. The V gene is TRBV6-6, the J gene TRBJ1-5; weak D call: TRBD1 (5 bases). The CDR3 covers 15 residues. V lost 7 bases to trimming and J lost 3 bases, with 16 bases between them. Germline V lookup: CDR1 MNHNY, CDR2 SVGAGI (reference sequence). The CDR3 region has the DNA TGTGCCAGCACCTTACGGAGGGGATACAATCAGCCCCAGCATTTT. This codes for CASTLRRGYNQPQHF.

This clonotype was found a few times. This chain joins TRBV12-3 or TRBV12-4 and TRBJ2-1; 7 nucleotides match TRBD1. There are 13 residues in the CDR3. The trim removed 8 bases at V and 6 bases at J, leaving 7 bases unmatched. The chain's CDR3 is CASGTGASNEQFF. CDR3 bases: TGTGCCAGCGGCACAGGGGCTTCCAATGAGCAGTTCTTC.

The table lists this clonotype with a few counts. The chain has TRBV6-1 and TRBJ2-6, with unresolved D. V dropped 5 bases and J dropped 2 bases, with 19 bases sitting between them. This CDR3 spans 18 amino acids. Germline CDR1 and CDR2: MNHNS and SASEGT. The CDR3 nucleotides are TGTGCCAGCAGTCCCTGGGGTAAGGGTTCCCCTGGGGCCAACGTCCTGACTTTC. Translating it yields CASSPWGKGSPGANVLTF.